The subject of this entry is one TCR beta chain. Data came from immunoSEQ multiplex PCR; TCRdb stores just in-frame clones and leaves some out. The sample shows 50,000 to 60,000 clones, approximately 91% of them seen only once. These data originate in a study of T cell changes during pregnancy in multiple sclerosis. The ends were cut back, 4 bases at V and 0 bases at J, with 9 bases in the middle. Germline V gene sequence: CDR1 MNHEY, CDR2 SVGAGI. The CDR3 contains 14 residues. Material: CD4+ T cells from peripheral blood mononuclear cells, obtained in the third trimester of pregnancy. V gene TRBV6-5 combines with J gene TRBJ2-5, with D perhaps matching TRBD2 (5 bases). The receptor was isolated from a female donor with multiple sclerosis, enrolled in a pregnancy study. CDR3 residues: CASSFSGNQETQYF. The CDR3 region has the DNA TGTGCCAGCAGTTTTTCGGGGAACCAAGAGACCCAGTACTTC.